The source of this T cell receptor (beta chain) is a study of blood T cell repertoires in COVID-19. Overall study context: PBMCs, B-cell-depleted T cells, or T cells provided the cDNA or gDNA that made up the material.

CDR1 is MGHRA and CDR2 is YSYEKL in the germline V gene. The CDR3 has 14 amino acids. With 4 bases clipped from V and 5 bases from J, the junction kept 5 bases outside the gene matches. In the original workflow: Amplification with reference gene primers provided the estimates of nucleated cell counts. The method was immunoSEQ multiplex PCR; TCRdb's version includes in-frame clones alone and lacks a portion of them. The D gene and trimming were derived from the DNA, and the V and J assignments and clone size from that table. Among more than 300,000 clones listed, more than 75% were seen once. The age range of participants was about 18 to 100 years, with residence in around 22 US areas. Cohort assignment relied on participant-reported clinical history.

This clonotype originated in a woman under 30 who had recovered from COVID-19. The chain is built from TRBV4-1 and TRBJ2-7; TRBD1 aligns across 10 bases. The specimen was PBMCs or T cells enriched from blood (not recorded which). CDR3 region: CASSPGQGWNEQYF. In DNA, the CDR3 is TGCGCCAGCAGCCCGGGACAGGGGTGGAACGAGCAGTACTTC.